The 30 T cell receptor beta chains given below trace back to one sample, sequenced in a study of cytomegalovirus exposure and HLA in healthy donors. With 60 Vbeta and 13 Jbeta primers, the PCR was carried out. Generated by immunoSEQ multiplex PCR, the TCRdb table keeps only in-frame clones and is missing some. The table shows some 120,000 clones, with over 75% occurring only once. The sequenced sample consisted of PBMCs. The receptors were gathered from a woman aged 18-29 years in good health and CMV-seronegative.

The chain links TRBV13 to TRBJ2-1; 10 positions match TRBD1. The J segment lost 15 bases and the V segment lost 5 bases, leaving 16 bases of the junction unmatched. Germline V gene data show CDR1 as PRHDT and CDR2 as FYEKMQ (reference sequence). The CDR3 spans 15 residues. The CDR3: CASSPSTGTGDERFF. As DNA, the CDR3 is TGTGCCAGCAGCCCCAGTACCGGGACAGGGGATGAAAGGTTCTTC.

The chain employs TRBV2 and TRBJ1-1; D uncertain. Per the germline V gene, CDR1 is SNHLY and CDR2 is FYNNEI. The CDR3 contains 14 residues. V shed 8 bases and J shed 0 bases, with 13 bases lying between them. CDR3 loop: CASGLLAMNTEAFF. The CDR3 DNA follows: TGTGCCAGCGGACTTCTGGCCATGAACACTGAAGCTTTCTTT.

V usage is TRBV6-4 and J usage is TRBJ1-2, with D unresolved. Trimming removed 4 bases from V and 6 bases from J, with 6 bases in between. This CDR3 spans 11 amino acids. The germline V gene encodes CDR1 MRHNA and CDR2 SNTAGT. The CDR3 nucleotides read TGTGCCAGCAGTGGCGGAAATGGCTACACCTTC. Translated: CASSGGNGYTF.

The rearrangement uses TRBV6-5 and TRBJ2-1, with TRBD2 matching 10 bases. Germline-derived CDR1 and CDR2 are MNHEY and SVGAGI. The CDR3 length is 15 residues. V lost 1 base, J lost 10 bases, and 7 bases stayed unmatched. The chain's CDR3 is CASSYWTSGLEEQFF. In DNA form, the CDR3 reads TGTGCCAGCAGTTACTGGACTAGCGGATTGGAGGAGCAGTTCTTC.

This chain connects TRBV9 to TRBJ2-2; tentatively, D is TRBD1 (6 bases). CDR1 is SGDLS, CDR2 YYNGEE, per germline. Trimming removed 4 bases from V and 5 bases from J, with 15 bases in between. The length of the CDR3 is 15 residues. The CDR3 DNA reads as TGTGCCAGCAGCCTACAGGGCGGACAGACCGGGGAGCTGTTTTTT. Protein sequence: CASSLQGGQTGELFF.

The rearrangement links TRBV10-2 to TRBJ2-7, with 7 bases fitting TRBD2. Germline CDR1 reads WSHSY; CDR2 reads SAAADI. The V gene end was trimmed by 2 bases and the J gene end by 6 bases; junction bases not matched to a gene: 10. The CDR3 consists of 15 residues. The CDR3 nucleotides read TGCGCCAGCAGTGAGGGTAGCGGCGGGAGAGGCGAGCAGTACTTC. Protein product: CASSEGSGGRGEQYF.

The chain joins TRBV6-6 to TRBJ2-5; 11 nucleotides agree with TRBD2. Per the germline V gene, CDR1 is MNHNY and CDR2 is SVGAGI (reference sequence). The CDR3 loop spans 16 amino acids. V trimming: 8 bases; J trimming: 2 bases; junction bases outside the gene matches: 10. The chain's CDR3 is CASSFLAGGFQETQYF. CDR3 bases: TGTGCCAGCTCCTTTCTAGCGGGAGGTTTTCAAGAGACCCAGTACTTC.

The chain couples TRBV7-2 to TRBJ2-7; a weak D match, TRBD2 (6 bases). CDR1 and CDR2 from the germline V gene are SGHTA and FQGNSA. The V gene lost 4 bases and the J gene lost 3 bases, with 13 bases spanning the gap. The CDR3 runs 14 residues. The CDR3 here is CASSSLAVGYEQYF. In DNA form, the CDR3 reads TGTGCCAGCAGCTCCTTAGCGGTGGGCTACGAGCAGTACTTC.

V usage is TRBV5-6 and J usage is TRBJ2-1; D call uncertain. The CDR3 covers 16 residues. V dropped 4 bases and J dropped 0 bases, with 14 bases sitting between them. The germline CDR1 and CDR2 sequences are SGHDT and YYEEEE. CDR3 sequence reads: CASSPLDWISYNEQFF. CDR3 sequence (DNA): TGTGCCAGCAGCCCCCTAGACTGGATCTCCTACAATGAGCAGTTCTTC.

This rearrangement joins TRBV28 to TRBJ2-7; D might be TRBD2 (6 bases). Germline V CDR1 and CDR2: MDHEN, SYDVKM. The germline V and J ends were trimmed by 6 bases and 0 bases, with 18 bases remaining between them. The CDR3 spans 16 residues. The CDR3 protein is CASRSRAGRSSYEQYF. CDR3 in DNA: TGTGCCAGCAGGTCCCGGGCGGGGCGTAGCTCCTACGAGCAGTACTTC.

The chain links TRBV5-1 to TRBJ2-1; 9 positions agree with TRBD2. Germline CDR1 and CDR2: SGHRS and YFSETQ. V was clipped by 1 base and J by 5 bases; unmatched bases: 7. This CDR3 has 16 residues. CDR3 amino acids: CASSLIPLAGNNEQFF. CDR3 DNA sequence: TGCGCCAGCAGCTTGATCCCTCTAGCGGGAAACAATGAGCAGTTCTTC.

V usage is TRBV7-8 and J usage is TRBJ1-1, with D possibly matching TRBD1 (6 bases). The CDR3 loop spans 13 amino acids. Deletions cut 4 bases from V and 3 bases from J, with 9 bases between. Germline values: CDR1 SGHVS, CDR2 FQNEAQ. The CDR3 DNA reads TGTGCCAGCAGCTCGCAGGGGCACACTGAAGCTTTCTTT. This sequence encodes CASSSQGHTEAFF.

In this sample, this clone turned up once. The V gene is TRBV4-3, the J gene TRBJ2-7; 12 bases are a match to TRBD2. The CDR3 extends over 18 amino acids. V was clipped by 0 bases and J by 0 bases; unmatched bases: 6. The germline gives CDR1 LGHNA, CDR2 YSLEER. The DNA of the CDR3 is TGCGCCAGCAGCCAAGATATCGGACTAGCGGGACTCTCCTACGAGCAGTACTTC. Amino acid sequence: CASSQDIGLAGLSYEQYF.

This chain connects TRBV6-5 to TRBJ1-3; 7 nucleotides match TRBD1. CDR1 is MNHEY and CDR2 is SVGAGI in the germline V gene. V gave up 5 bases and J gave up 4 bases; unmatched junction bases: 8. The CDR3 has 15 residues. CDR3 loop: CASSRLTGLGNTIYF. CDR3 nucleotide sequence: TGTGCCAGCAGTCGCTTGACAGGGTTAGGAAACACCATATATTTT.

V is TRBV18 and J is TRBJ2-3; 9 bases map to TRBD1. In germline, CDR1 is KGHSH, CDR2 LQKENI. The junction had 15 bases not matched to a gene; V was cut back by 5 bases and J by 6 bases. CDR3 size: 17 residues. This CDR3 is CASSSLTRGTGRDTQYF. The DNA of the CDR3 is TGTGCCAGCTCATCCCTAACCAGAGGGACAGGGAGGGATACGCAGTATTTT.

The V and J genes are TRBV4-3 and TRBJ2-1; 8 bases agree with TRBD2. Germline V gene sequence: CDR1 LGHNA, CDR2 YSLEER. After removal of 4 bases from V and 9 bases from J, the junction contained 11 bases not matched to a gene. The CDR3 has 15 amino acids. CDR3 DNA sequence: TGCGCCAGCAGCCCCCGAACCGGGGGGGCGGGTGAGCAGTTCTTC. Translating it yields CASSPRTGGAGEQFF.

The chain has TRBV5-8 and TRBJ1-1, with D possibly matching TRBD1 (5 bases). CDR3 length equals 13 residues. Looked up from germline, CDR1 is SGHTS and CDR2 is YDEGEE. Trimming removed 10 bases from V and 6 bases from J, with 19 bases in between. DNA for the CDR3: TGTGCCGGGCGCCCCCGGACAAAAGCTGAAGCTTTCTTT. It is translated as CAGRPRTKAEAFF.

This chain joins TRBV6-5 and TRBJ2-7; 12 positions match TRBD1. V gave up 6 bases and J gave up 5 bases; unmatched junction bases: 8. The CDR3 sequence is 15 residues long. The V gene's germline CDR1 is MNHEY and CDR2 SVGAGI. CDR3 protein: CASRQLRDRGHEQYF. The CDR3 DNA reads as TGTGCCAGCAGACAACTCCGGGACAGGGGGCACGAGCAGTACTTC.

The chain joins TRBV6-7 to TRBJ2-7, with TRBD1 matching over 8 bases. TRBV6-7 is reported as an ORF; its role is uncertain. The CDR3 spans 15 residues. Losses at the gene ends were 4 bases for V and 4 bases for J; bases not matched to a gene: 9. The DNA for the CDR3 is TGTGCCAGCAGTTCCCCGACAGGGGTAATGTACGAGCAGTACTTC. Translating gives CASSSPTGVMYEQYF.

This clone was recorded a few times. V and J are TRBV19 and TRBJ2-1; D is possibly TRBD1 (6 bases). Germline CDR1 LNHDA, CDR2 SQIVND (reference sequence). CDR3 size: 15 residues. V lost 10 bases and J lost 4, with 20 bases in between. The CDR3 region is CATRWWTEAYNEQFF. In DNA form, the CDR3 reads TGTGCCACGAGATGGTGGACAGAAGCTTACAATGAGCAGTTCTTC.

This clone has only a few counts. CDR3 DNA sequence: TGCGCCAGCAGCCAAGTCCTAAAACAGGGCAATGAGCAGTTCTTC. It yields the protein CASSQVLKQGNEQFF. The V and J genes are TRBV4-3 and TRBJ2-1; TRBD1 is a possible D gene (6 bases). V was cut by 1 base and J by 6 bases, with 13 bases left in between. Germline V gene sequence: CDR1 LGHNA, CDR2 YSLEER. The CDR3 length is 15 residues.

The chain links TRBV19 to TRBJ1-2, with D maybe TRBD1 (5 bases). V lost 6 bases, J lost 3 bases, and 11 bases lay in between. CDR1 and CDR2 (germline): LNHDA, SQIVND (reference sequence). The CDR3 spans 13 residues. CDR3: CASRQAQYYGYTF. DNA for the CDR3: TGTGCCAGTAGACAGGCCCAATACTATGGCTACACCTTC.

The rearrangement joins TRBV7-2 to TRBJ2-1, with a possible D match to TRBD1 (6 bases). This CDR3 is built from 13 residues. V shed 5 bases and J shed 6 bases, with 11 bases lying between them. Germline CDR1 reads SGHTA; CDR2 reads FQGNSA. CDR3 nucleotides: TGTGCCAGCAGCCCCCAGGGGTTCAATGAGCAGTTCTTC. Translating gives CASSPQGFNEQFF.

This sequence joins TRBV9 and TRBJ2-7; TRBD2 agrees at 8 bases. Germline values: CDR1 SGDLS, CDR2 YYNGEE. CDR3 length equals 16 residues. J lost 5 bases, V lost 0 bases, and 10 bases had no gene match. The CDR3 bases are TGTGCCAGCAGCGTAGCGGGGGGGTCCCCGTTAGACGAGCAGTACTTC. It encodes CASSVAGGSPLDEQYF.

This clone was found once. V is TRBV4-1 and J is TRBJ2-1, with a tentative D call TRBD2 (6 bases). Germline loops: CDR1 MGHRA, CDR2 YSYEKL. V was clipped by 4 bases and J by 6 bases, with 19 bases between them. CDR3 length: 16 amino acids. The chain's CDR3 is CASSPPRTKRANEQFF. The DNA for the CDR3 is TGCGCCAGCAGCCCGCCCCGGACTAAGCGGGCCAATGAGCAGTTCTTC.

The chain uses TRBV4-3 and TRBJ2-2, with D maybe TRBD2 (5 bases). The V gene lost 0 bases and the J gene lost 0 bases, with 11 bases spanning the gap. Germline values: CDR1 LGHNA, CDR2 YSLEER. The CDR3 totals 17 residues. CDR3 sequence: CASSQDQQRANTGELFF. For the CDR3, the DNA is TGCGCCAGCAGCCAAGATCAACAGAGGGCGAACACCGGGGAGCTGTTTTTT.

This chain links TRBV30 with TRBJ1-5, with TRBD1 identical over 8 bases. V lost 3 bases to trimming and J lost 8 bases; unmatched junction nucleotides: 6. Germline values: CDR1 GTSNPN, CDR2 SVGIG (reference sequence). This CDR3 contains 13 residues. CDR3 DNA sequence: TGTGCCTGGAGCCCAGGGGGCCCGGAGCCCCAGCATTTT. It codes for CAWSPGGPEPQHF. Complete variable domain (other parts from reference TRBV30 and TRBJ1-5): SQTIHQWPATLVQPVGSPLSLECTVEGTSNPNLYWYRQAAGRGLQLLFYSVGIGQISSEVPQNLSASRPQDRQFILSSKKLLLSDSGFYLCAWSPGGPEPQHFGDGTRLSIL.

The rearrangement uses TRBV2 and TRBJ2-1; tentative D call: TRBD1 (6 bases). Trimming stripped 5 bases from V and 9 bases from J, with 20 bases between. Germline assignment: CDR1 SNHLY and CDR2 FYNNEI. CDR3 length: 15 amino acids. CDR3 coding DNA: TGTGCCAGCAGTCCACCGAGGCCTCAGGGGAGTGAGCAGTTCTTC. This translates into CASSPPRPQGSEQFF.

The genes are TRBV18 and TRBJ2-1, with a weak D call TRBD1 (5 bases). Looked up from germline, CDR1 is KGHSH and CDR2 is LQKENI. V was pared by 5 bases and J by 9 bases, with 17 bases between. The CDR3 spans 14 residues. CDR3 loop: CASSSGQGWGEQFF. CDR3 coding DNA: TGTGCCAGCTCATCCGGGCAGGGATGGGGTGAGCAGTTCTTC.

The J gene is TRBJ2-3, the V gene TRBV10-1; TRBD2 is a possible D gene (5 bases). V lost 3 bases and J 5 bases, leaving 12 bases between the germline ends. This CDR3 comprises 14 residues. Germline CDR1 is WNHNN and CDR2 is SYGVQD (reference sequence). Here the CDR3 DNA reads TGCGCCAGCAGTGACAGCCCGGGAATAGATACGCAGTATTTT. Translation gives CASSDSPGIDTQYF.